What follows are 2 T cell receptor beta chains derived from one specimen sequenced in a study of blood T cell dynamics during melanoma immunotherapy. Time point described: week 3, after first cycle of checkpoint inhibitor. Assay used: immunoSEQ multiplex PCR; TCRdb lists only in-frame clones, some missing. The sample has approximately 29,000 clones, approximately 88% seen once. The specimen comprised blood, sampled from a patient treated with checkpoint blockade. The receptors shown here come from a human donor with melanoma.

The chain joins TRBV7-9 to TRBJ2-1; D uncertain. Germline CDR1 reads SEHNR; CDR2 reads FQNEAQ (reference sequence). This CDR3 contains 14 residues. Between the trimmed V and J ends, which lost 5 bases and 4 bases, there was a span of 12 bases. CDR3: CASSPHLGYNEQFF. DNA for the CDR3: TGTGCCAGCAGCCCTCACCTGGGATACAATGAGCAGTTCTTC.

This clone was detected a few times. This rearrangement joins TRBV7-8 to TRBJ2-1; D is undetermined. This CDR3 region has 12 residues. Trimming cost V 3 bases and J 4 bases, with 4 bases left between them. Germline CDR1 is SGHVS and CDR2 is FQNEAQ. The CDR3 here is CASSFGYNEQFF. CDR3 in DNA: TGTGCCAGCAGCTTCGGGTACAATGAGCAGTTCTTC.